The 26 T cell receptor beta chains below come from one sample, sequenced in a study of cytomegalovirus exposure and HLA in healthy donors. Primers included in the PCR were 60 Vbeta and 13 Jbeta primers. Assay: immunoSEQ multiplex PCR; the TCRdb copy retains only in-frame clones and omits some. Among fewer than 200,000 clones listed, around three quarters were seen once. Sequencing was carried out using PBMCs. These receptors were obtained from a woman in her thirties in good health and CMV-seronegative.

The CDR3 DNA reads TGTGCCAGCATCCCTGGGGCCTCTAACTATGGCTACACCTTC. Its protein product is CASIPGASNYGYTF. The chain has TRBV6-6 and TRBJ1-2, with D maybe TRBD1 (5 bases). Trimming removed 7 bases at V and 0 bases at J, with 12 bases between. This CDR3 comprises 14 residues. CDR1 is MNHNY and CDR2 is SVGAGI in the germline V gene (reference sequence).

The V and J genes are TRBV7-2 and TRBJ2-7; TRBD1 matches at 9 bases. V lost 4 bases and J lost 4; bases outside the gene matches: 8. This CDR3 has 15 residues. Germline CDR1 SGHTA, CDR2 FQGNSA. The CDR3 sequence: CASSSVDRGIYEQYF. The CDR3 bases are TGTGCCAGCAGCTCGGTGGACAGGGGTATATACGAGCAGTACTTC.

This clone was found a few times. The chain employs TRBV15 and TRBJ1-5; D gene unclear. V shed 6 bases and J shed 0 bases, with 21 bases lying between them. The CDR3 extends over 18 amino acids. Germline CDR1 reads LNHNV; CDR2 reads YYDKDF (reference sequence). In DNA form, the CDR3 reads TGTGCCACCAGAAAAGAGGGTGGGCACCTGAATAGCAATCAGCCCCAGCATTTT. It encodes CATRKEGGHLNSNQPQHF.

J is TRBJ1-3 and V is TRBV4-1; 7 bases align to TRBD1. V gave up 3 bases and J gave up 0 bases; unmatched junction bases: 5. Germline loops: CDR1 MGHRA, CDR2 YSYEKL. The CDR3 runs 16 residues. This CDR3 reads CASSQGTVSSGNTIYF. The DNA for the CDR3 is TGCGCCAGCAGCCAGGGGACAGTCAGCTCTGGAAACACCATATATTTT.

The chain joins TRBV5-1 to TRBJ2-1; 9 nucleotides agree with TRBD2. The V gene's germline CDR1 is SGHRS and CDR2 YFSETQ. This CDR3 comprises 17 residues. J gave up 0 bases and V 7 bases, and 11 bases lay outside the gene matches. CDR3 DNA sequence: TGCGCCAGCGGAACCCGGACTAGCGCCCGCTCCTACAATGAGCAGTTCTTC. Its translation: CASGTRTSARSYNEQFF.

This chain joins TRBV9 and TRBJ2-7; D not resolved. The CDR3 consists of 15 residues. V was pared by 2 bases and J by 3 bases, with 15 bases between. Per germline, CDR1 SGDLS and CDR2 YYNGEE. In DNA form, the CDR3 reads TGTGCCAGCAGCGTTCCTTCCTCTCGGGTCTACGAGCAGTACTTC. Amino acid sequence: CASSVPSSRVYEQYF.

In its sample, this clone was seen once. V and J are TRBV5-1 and TRBJ2-7, with TRBD1 identical over 7 bases. CDR3 size: 15 residues. V shed 0 bases and J 2 bases; nucleotides not matched to a gene: 5. The V gene's germline CDR1 is SGHRS and CDR2 YFSETQ. The CDR3 nucleotides are TGCGCCAGCAGCTTGGCAGGGGGTACTCCCTACGAGCAGTACTTC. This translates into CASSLAGGTPYEQYF.

The chain has TRBV5-5 and TRBJ2-7; 10 bases are a match to TRBD1. Germline CDR1 SGHKS, CDR2 YYEKEE (reference sequence). J lost 4 bases, V lost 2 bases, and 6 bases had no gene match. The CDR3 contains 15 residues. The DNA for the CDR3 is TGTGCCAGCAGCTTACACCCGGGACAGGGGTACGAGCAGTACTTC. This sequence encodes CASSLHPGQGYEQYF.

This sequence joins TRBV4-3 and TRBJ2-3; D uncertain. The CDR3 loop spans 15 amino acids. Per the germline V gene, CDR1 is LGHNA and CDR2 is YSLEER. V was shortened by 0 bases and J by 5 bases, with 12 bases between the two germline ends. DNA of the CDR3: TGCGCCAGCAGCCAAGATCTGAAAGCTATAGATACGCAGTATTTT. This sequence encodes CASSQDLKAIDTQYF.

The CDR3 is CASRPVGVSDEQFF. CDR3 coding DNA: TGTGCCAGTCGCCCCGTGGGAGTCAGCGATGAGCAGTTCTTC. This chain connects TRBV19 to TRBJ2-1; D perhaps matches TRBD2 (5 bases). The V and J ends lost 8 bases and 8 bases respectively, with 19 bases between them. Per germline, CDR1 LNHDA and CDR2 SQIVND (reference sequence). The CDR3 covers 14 residues. The whole variable domain, filled in from reference TRBV19 and TRBJ2-1, reads DGGITQSPKYLFRKEGQNVTLSCEQNLNHDAMYWYRQDPGQGLRLIYYSQIVNDFQKGDIAEGYSVSREKKESFPLTVTSAQKNPTAFYLCASRPVGVSDEQFFGPGTRLTVL.

The rearrangement links TRBV19 to TRBJ1-2, with D uncertain. In germline, CDR1 is LNHDA, CDR2 SQIVND (reference sequence). Trimming stripped 3 bases from V and 4 bases from J, with 12 bases between. This CDR3 contains 14 residues. The CDR3 loop is CASSMEGEGYGYTF. The CDR3 DNA follows: TGTGCCAGTAGTATGGAGGGTGAAGGCTATGGCTACACCTTC.

The rearrangement joins TRBV2 to TRBJ2-5, with D unresolved. The end of the DNA fits TRBJ2-7 better, so the J call may be wrong. The CDR3 loop spans 12 amino acids. Looked up from germline, CDR1 is SNHLY and CDR2 is FYNNEI. CDR3 bases: TGTGCCAGCAGTTACGTGCCTTACGAGCAGTACTTC. Encoded protein: CASSYVPYEQYF.

This clone appeared a few times. DNA of the CDR3: TGTGCCAGCAGTGAATCAACTAGCGGGGAATTATACGAGCAGTACTTC. Its protein is CASSESTSGELYEQYF. The chain uses TRBV6-1 and TRBJ2-7, with 10 bases that match TRBD2. Germline V lookup: CDR1 MNHNS, CDR2 SASEGT. Trimming took 2 bases from V and 4 from J; bases not matched to a gene: 8. This CDR3 region has 16 residues.

This clone was seen only a few times. The chain employs TRBV19 and TRBJ2-2, with TRBD2 identical over 13 bases. V shed 5 bases, J shed 5 bases, and the junction held 14 bases outside the gene matches. The CDR3 length is 19 residues. Per germline, CDR1 LNHDA and CDR2 SQIVND (reference sequence). The CDR3 reads CASSFHQRTSGSRTGELFF. In DNA form, the CDR3 reads TGTGCCAGTAGTTTCCATCAGCGGACTAGCGGGAGTAGAACCGGGGAGCTGTTTTTT.

The chain has TRBV28 and TRBJ1-3; D is possibly TRBD1 (5 bases). Germline lookup yields CDR1 MDHEN and CDR2 SYDVKM. V was clipped by 1 base and J by 0 bases, with 16 bases between them. The CDR3 has 18 amino acids. The CDR3 spells CASSLSLPQGNSGNTIYF. The CDR3 bases are TGTGCCAGCAGTTTATCGCTACCCCAGGGTAACTCTGGAAACACCATATATTTT.

This clone was seen a single time. The rearrangement joins TRBV4-1 to TRBJ2-5; tentative D call: TRBD2 (5 bases). CDR1 and CDR2 (germline): MGHRA, YSYEKL. There are 16 residues in the CDR3. V was pared by 4 bases and J by 4 bases, with 19 bases between. The CDR3 DNA sequence: TGCGCCAGCAGCCGGACCGCGGAGGTAGACCGAGAGACCCAGTACTTC. Translating it yields CASSRTAEVDRETQYF.

V is TRBV5-1 and J is TRBJ1-3; TRBD1 agrees at 7 bases. The CDR3 has 15 residues. CDR1 SGHRS and CDR2 YFSETQ come from the germline V gene. The junction had 4 bases not matched to a gene; V was cut back by 1 base and J by 3 bases. The CDR3 protein is CASSLTGDDGNTIYF. As DNA, the CDR3 is TGCGCCAGCAGCTTGACAGGGGACGATGGAAACACCATATATTTT. Complete variable domain (other parts from reference TRBV5-1 and TRBJ1-3): KAGVTQTPRYLIKTRGQQVTLSCSPISGHRSVSWYQQTPGQGLQFLFEYFSETQRNKGNFPGRFSGRQFSNSRSEMNVSTLELGDSALYLCASSLTGDDGNTIYFGEGSWLTVV.

In this sample, this clone turned up a few times. This chain connects TRBV4-1 to TRBJ1-1; no reliable D call. The CDR3 is 15 residues long. V was cut by 0 bases and J by 2 bases, with 10 bases left in between. The V gene's germline CDR1 is MGHRA and CDR2 YSYEKL. CDR3 nucleotides: TGCGCCAGCAGCCAAGACCGACTCCTTAACACTGAAGCTTTCTTT. Translation: CASSQDRLLNTEAFF.

As DNA, the CDR3 is TGTGCCAGCAGCGTAGGACTTTACCCGACTTCATACTCCTACAATGAGCAGTTCTTC. Translating gives CASSVGLYPTSYSYNEQFF. The chain links TRBV9 to TRBJ2-1; D gene ambiguous. Germline CDR1 and CDR2: SGDLS and YYNGEE. CDR3 size: 19 residues. The germline V and J ends were trimmed by 0 bases and 0 bases, with 19 bases remaining between them.

This clone has just one count. The chain carries TRBV18 and TRBJ2-7; the match to TRBD1 covers 8 bases. The junction had 9 bases not matched to a gene; V was cut back by 2 bases and J by 9 bases. The CDR3 runs 14 residues. CDR1 is KGHSH, CDR2 LQKENI, per germline. Here the CDR3 DNA reads TGTGCCAGCTCACCAGGGACAGGAACTTGGGGGCAGTACTTC. Translated, it gives CASSPGTGTWGQYF. Complete variable domain (other parts from reference TRBV18 and TRBJ2-7): NAGVMQNPRHLVRRRGQEARLRCSPMKGHSHVYWYRQLPEEGLKFMVYLQKENIIDESGMPKERFSAEFPKEGPSILRIQQVVRGDSAAYFCASSPGTGTWGQYFGPGTRLTVT.

The rearrangement uses TRBV5-4 and TRBJ2-3, with 13 bases fitting TRBD2. Germline V gene data show CDR1 as SGHNT and CDR2 as YYREEE (reference sequence). This CDR3 contains 16 residues. After removal of 4 bases from V and 2 bases from J, the junction contained 4 bases not matched to a gene. The CDR3 DNA reads TGTGCCAGCAGCATTGGACTAGCGGGAGCCACAGATACGCAGTATTTT. Translation gives CASSIGLAGATDTQYF.

The chain uses TRBV19 and TRBJ1-1; 7 nucleotides agree with TRBD1. This CDR3 comprises 14 residues. Germline V gene data show CDR1 as LNHDA and CDR2 as SQIVND (reference sequence). Unmatched junction bases numbered 11, after V lost 6 bases and J lost 7 bases. CDR3 in DNA: TGTGCCAGTAGCCAGAGACAGGGATTGTATGAAGCTTTCTTT. It specifies CASSQRQGLYEAFF.

In regard to this clone: The junction differs from germline at one of its ends, possibly a read error. This chain links TRBV29-1 with TRBJ2-5; 11 positions agree with TRBD2. The CDR3 contains 13 residues. CDR1 and CDR2 (germline): SQVTM, ANQGSEA. The CDR3 nucleotides read TGCGGCGTTAGCGGGAGGGCCCAAGAGACCCAGTACTTC. It codes for CGVSGRAQETQYF.

The chain recombines TRBV5-1 with TRBJ1-2; possible D gene TRBD1, 5 bases. The CDR3 is 17 residues long. Germline CDR1 SGHRS, CDR2 YFSETQ. Trimming left V 0 bases short and J 6 bases short, with 21 bases between. In nucleotides, the CDR3 is TGCGCCAGCAGCTTGGGATCCGGGGGGATCCTAGTGGATGGCTACACCTTC. Its translation: CASSLGSGGILVDGYTF. Variable domain in full (rest from reference TRBV5-1 and TRBJ1-2): KAGVTQTPRYLIKTRGQQVTLSCSPISGHRSVSWYQQTPGQGLQFLFEYFSETQRNKGNFPGRFSGRQFSNSRSEMNVSTLELGDSALYLCASSLGSGGILVDGYTFGSGTRLTVV.

The rearrangement uses TRBV5-1 and TRBJ2-1, with 8 bases aligning to TRBD2. The germline V gene has CDR1 SGHRS and CDR2 YFSETQ. Unmatched junction bases numbered 17, after V lost 0 bases and J lost 6 bases. The CDR3 covers 19 residues. CDR3 sequence (DNA): TGCGCCAGCAGCTTGGAGGGGACTAGAGCATCGGGCCGCGGCAATGAGCAGTTCTTC. As protein: CASSLEGTRASGRGNEQFF.

The chain is built from TRBV4-2 and TRBJ1-2; D possibly corresponds to TRBD1 (5 bases). This CDR3 has 15 amino acids. The germline gives CDR1 LGHNA, CDR2 YNFKEQ. V lost 7 bases and J lost 0, with 15 bases in between. The CDR3 DNA follows: TGTGCCAGCACCCCATGGGGCAACCCTAACTATGGCTACACCTTC. Translating it yields CASTPWGNPNYGYTF.